The TCR beta chain described here comes from a study of radiotherapy plus CTLA-4 blockade in lung cancer. The overall study: Objective response was observed in about 19% of patients, and disease control in about 30%. Overall study results and limits: Peripheral blood showed expansion of tumor-derived TCR clones after radiotherapy and ipilimumab. How blood T cell clones changed early, along with interferon-beta, reportedly forecast response best.

Assay used: immunoSEQ multiplex PCR; TCRdb lists only in-frame clones, some missing. This table holds some 50,000 clones, around 76% found once. The CDR3 has 15 amino acids. Germline V gives CDR1 SGHVS, CDR2 FQNEAQ. V was cut by 0 bases and J by 1 base, with 4 bases left in between. To note about this clone: Antigen unknown.

The sequence was collected from a human donor with non-small cell lung cancer who had stable disease on radiotherapy plus ipilimumab. The sequences come from peripheral blood, collected from a patient treated with radiotherapy plus ipilimumab. The chain carries TRBV7-8 and TRBJ2-6; D is uncertain. CDR3 amino acids: CASSLAGSGANVLTF. The CDR3 DNA is TGTGCCAGCAGCTTAGCTGGGTCTGGGGCCAACGTCCTGACTTTC.